This is a list of T cell receptor beta chains from one sample in a study of cytomegalovirus exposure and HLA in healthy donors. The protocol was immunoSEQ multiplex PCR, while the TCRdb copy is restricted to in-frame clones and leaves out a portion. This repertoire shows some 95,000 clones, 60% to 85% found once; its top ten account for 7.3%. Sequenced sample: PBMCs. Source of these receptors: a middle-aged man in good health and CMV-seropositive. Each CDR3 is given with its conserved first and last residue. D genes are given only for firm matches. Clone size is shown for a subset of rows, as once, few, many or a class of expanded clone.

v_call	d_call	clone_size	j_call	cdr3_nt	cdr3_aa
TRBV9	NA	once	TRBJ2-2	TGTGCCAGCAGCGTCCAGGGGAACACCGGGGAGCTGTTTTTT	CASSVQGNTGELFF
TRBV6-1	TRBD2	NA	TRBJ2-7	TGTGCCAGCAGTGCTAGCGGGGGTGAATACGAGCAGTACTTC	CASSASGGEYEQYF
TRBV7-2	TRBD2	few	TRBJ2-3	TGTGCCAGCAGCTTAGTGGGACTAAGATCAGATACGCAGTATTTT	CASSLVGLRSDTQYF
TRBV20-1	NA	NA	TRBJ1-1	TGCAGTCCGCGAGAAGCTTTCTTT	CSPREAFF
TRBV4-2	TRBD1	few	TRBJ1-6	TGTGCCAGCAGCCCGGACAGGAGCTCCTATAATTCACCCCTCCACTTT	CASSPDRSSYNSPLHF
TRBV19	NA	NA	TRBJ2-5	TGTGCCAGTAGACCGGGCGGGCAAGAGACCCAGTACTTC	CASRPGGQETQYF
TRBV7-2	TRBD1	once	TRBJ1-2	TGTGCCAGCAGCTTACAGGGGGCGCCCGGCTACACCTTC	CASSLQGAPGYTF
TRBV29-1	TRBD2	NA	TRBJ2-1	TGCAGCGCCATAGCGGGCTTTCCCGCCAATGAGCAGTTCTTC	CSAIAGFPANEQFF
TRBV4-3	NA	NA	TRBJ1-5	TGCGCCAGCAGCCCATACCGGTCGAGCAATCAGCCCCAGCATTTT	CASSPYRSSNQPQHF
TRBV4-1	TRBD2	NA	TRBJ2-5	TGCGCCAGCAGCCAAGATATGTCTAGCGGGGCGGAGACCCAGTACTTC	CASSQDMSSGAETQYF
TRBV5-1	TRBD2	once	TRBJ2-3	TGCGCCAGCAGCTCAGGACTAGCGGGGTCAGATACGCAGTATTTT	CASSSGLAGSDTQYF
TRBV7-2	TRBD1	NA	TRBJ2-7	TGTGCCAGCAGCTCGGACAGGGGGCCATACGAGCAGTACTTC	CASSSDRGPYEQYF
TRBV7-2	NA	NA	TRBJ1-1	TGTGCCAGCACCCCGTCGACAGCTTCGAACACTGAAGCTTTCTTT	CASTPSTASNTEAFF
TRBV7-2	NA	once	TRBJ2-7	TGTGCCAGCAGCCCCAGACCGGGCTCCTACGAGCAGTACTTC	CASSPRPGSYEQYF